The T cell receptor (beta chain) under discussion was sequenced for a study of graft-versus-host responses after intestinal transplantation. Details on this clone: The antigen remains unidentified.

TCRdb's table, derived via immunoSEQ multiplex PCR, lists solely in-frame clones and lacks some. The sample gives roughly 29,000 clones, around 92% of which show up once; 0.65% to 0.8% is in the top ten. Study-level results: Maximum circulating GvH clone levels tracked with early post-transplant HvG decreases.

This CDR3 is built from 15 residues. The V segment lost 4 bases and the J segment 3 bases; nucleotides outside the gene matches: 6. The V gene's germline CDR1 is LNHDA and CDR2 SQIVND (reference sequence). The chain couples TRBV19 to TRBJ1-5, with 7 bases aligning to TRBD1. Here the sequenced sample was PBMCs, taken about 62 days after intestinal transplant. This clonotype was sampled from a human patient who received an intestinal transplant, so some T cells may come from the graft donor. In DNA, the CDR3 is TGTGCCAGTAGTAAAGGGACAGCATTCAATCAGCCCCAGCATTTT. Encoded protein: CASSKGTAFNQPQHF.